The rows below give T cell receptor beta chains drawn from one sample of a study of cytomegalovirus exposure and HLA in healthy donors. TCRdb keeps only in-frame clones here, not all; method: immunoSEQ multiplex PCR. The profile shows about 160,000 clones, 75% to 90% of them singletons. The sequenced sample consisted of PBMCs. All receptors come from a boy aged 2 to 10 in good health and CMV-seronegative. CDR3s include the opening cysteine and the closing phenylalanine or tryptophan. Each record gives: J gene, D gene, clone size, V gene, CDR3 protein, CDR3 DNA. The D gene is left open where the match is weak. Expanded clones get a size class; other rows say once, few or many, or leave the size out.

j_call: TRBJ2-7
d_call: .
clone_size: .
v_call: TRBV7-8
cdr3_aa: CASSFSYEQYF
cdr3_nt: TGTGCCAGCAGCTTCTCCTACGAGCAGTACTTC

j_call: TRBJ2-2
d_call: .
clone_size: .
v_call: TRBV29-1
cdr3_aa: CSVGAGPRTGELFF
cdr3_nt: TGCAGCGTGGGCGCGGGACCTCGCACCGGGGAGCTGTTTTTT

j_call: TRBJ2-4
d_call: .
clone_size: .
v_call: TRBV6-1
cdr3_aa: CASSEGPGNIQYF
cdr3_nt: TGTGCCAGCAGTGAAGGACCGGGAAACATTCAGTACTTC

j_call: TRBJ2-2
d_call: TRBD2
clone_size: .
v_call: TRBV14
cdr3_aa: CASSQDTGGAGGELFF
cdr3_nt: TGTGCCAGCAGCCAAGATACCGGGGGGGCAGGCGGGGAGCTGTTTTTT

j_call: TRBJ1-5
d_call: .
clone_size: .
v_call: TRBV19
cdr3_aa: CASSIVEGGFQPQHF
cdr3_nt: TGTGCCAGTAGTATAGTTGAGGGAGGGTTCCAGCCCCAGCATTTT

j_call: TRBJ1-5
d_call: .
clone_size: .
v_call: TRBV7-2
cdr3_aa: CASSFTTREPQHF
cdr3_nt: TGTGCCAGCAGCTTTACAACTCGGGAGCCCCAGCATTTT

j_call: TRBJ2-1
d_call: .
clone_size: .
v_call: TRBV27
cdr3_aa: CASSSSPTRNQEQFF
cdr3_nt: TGTGCCAGCAGTTCCTCCCCGACTAGGAATCAGGAGCAGTTCTTC

j_call: TRBJ2-2
d_call: TRBD1
clone_size: .
v_call: TRBV19
cdr3_aa: CASSSQQLMTGGLNTGELFF
cdr3_nt: TGTGCCAGTAGTTCACAACAACTAATGACAGGGGGCTTGAACACCGGGGAGCTGTTTTTT

j_call: TRBJ2-5
d_call: TRBD2
clone_size: .
v_call: TRBV4-3
cdr3_aa: CASSQGNSGSEAQYF
cdr3_nt: TGCGCCAGCAGCCAAGGAAATAGCGGGAGTGAGGCCCAGTACTTC

j_call: TRBJ2-5
d_call: .
clone_size: .
v_call: TRBV5-1
cdr3_aa: CASSLGGTQETQYF
cdr3_nt: TGCGCCAGCAGCTTGGGGGGGACTCAAGAGACCCAGTACTTC

j_call: TRBJ2-3
d_call: TRBD2
clone_size: .
v_call: TRBV4-3
cdr3_aa: CASSQDSGRADTDTQYF
cdr3_nt: TGCGCCAGCAGCCAAGATAGCGGGAGGGCGGACACAGATACGCAGTATTTT

j_call: TRBJ2-3
d_call: .
clone_size: .
v_call: TRBV13
cdr3_aa: CASTTSGEGVGTDTQYF
cdr3_nt: TGTGCCAGCACCACTAGTGGTGAGGGAGTGGGAACAGATACGCAGTATTTT

j_call: TRBJ2-7
d_call: TRBD2
clone_size: .
v_call: TRBV2
cdr3_aa: CASSGLASEQYF
cdr3_nt: TGTGCCAGCAGTGGACTAGCTAGCGAGCAGTACTTC

j_call: TRBJ1-3
d_call: TRBD1
clone_size: few
v_call: TRBV5-1
cdr3_aa: CASSLGGTGAAEDTIYF
cdr3_nt: TGCGCCAGCAGCTTGGGAGGAACAGGGGCGGCTGAGGACACCATATATTTT

j_call: TRBJ2-3
d_call: TRBD1
clone_size: .
v_call: TRBV7-6
cdr3_aa: CASRLTPGQGLHTQYF
cdr3_nt: TGTGCCAGCAGGCTAACGCCGGGACAGGGATTGCATACGCAGTATTTT

j_call: TRBJ1-6
d_call: TRBD1
clone_size: .
v_call: TRBV6-5
cdr3_aa: CASSYSARGRSPLHF
cdr3_nt: TGTGCCAGCAGTTACTCTGCCAGGGGGAGGTCACCCCTCCACTTT

j_call: TRBJ2-3
d_call: TRBD2
clone_size: .
v_call: TRBV11-2
cdr3_aa: CASSLDYGRTDTQYF
cdr3_nt: TGTGCCAGCAGCTTAGATTACGGGAGGACAGATACGCAGTATTTT